Reported below is one T cell receptor (beta chain). Repertoires were generated with immunoSEQ multiplex PCR, while TCRdb's copy carries only in-frame clones and drops some. The repertoire holds roughly 320,000 clones, with roughly 87% as singletons. The data belong to a study of Ad26.COV2.S vaccination and SARS-CoV-2 variants. Stated treatment: 15 to 20 received Ad26.COV2.S at low or high dose, single or two shots; roughly five received placebo; per-sample allocation not given. Repertoires come from day 63 after the first vaccine or placebo injection. The source material was peripheral blood, sampled in a trial of Ad26.COV2.S vaccine versus placebo. This TCR came from a person aged 18-65 years who received the Ad26.COV2.S COVID-19 vaccine or a placebo.

The CDR3 sequence is CASSAFGGTQAFF. Here the CDR3 DNA reads TGTGCCAGCAGCGCCTTCGGGGGGACGCAAGCTTTCTTT. The gene calls are TRBV7-9 and TRBJ1-1, with D possibly matching TRBD1 (5 bases). The germline CDR1 and CDR2 sequences are SEHNR and FQNEAQ (reference sequence). The V end was cut by 5 bases, the J end by 9 bases, with 16 bases between. The CDR3 loop spans 13 amino acids.